This paragraph covers one T cell receptor beta chain sequence. Trimming stripped 7 bases from V and 1 base from J, with 16 bases between. CDR3 length: 14 residues. Per germline, CDR1 SQVTM and CDR2 ANQGSEA. The sample belongs to a study of HIV-infected patients and healthy controls. TCRdb re-analysed the 5' RACE reads in MiXCR, keeping a single row per CDR3 protein. The repertoire holds about 64,000 distinct CDR3 sequences, 19% seen once, with approximately 1.5% in the top ten. Sequencing was performed on CD4+ T cells from blood. This clonotype was sampled from a human donor in good health. The chain has TRBV29-1 and TRBJ1-1, with D possibly being TRBD1 (5 bases). In nucleotides, the CDR3 is TGCAGCGCCCAGAGGAGGGGCGCGAACACTGAAGCTTTCTTT. As protein: CSAQRRGANTEAFF.